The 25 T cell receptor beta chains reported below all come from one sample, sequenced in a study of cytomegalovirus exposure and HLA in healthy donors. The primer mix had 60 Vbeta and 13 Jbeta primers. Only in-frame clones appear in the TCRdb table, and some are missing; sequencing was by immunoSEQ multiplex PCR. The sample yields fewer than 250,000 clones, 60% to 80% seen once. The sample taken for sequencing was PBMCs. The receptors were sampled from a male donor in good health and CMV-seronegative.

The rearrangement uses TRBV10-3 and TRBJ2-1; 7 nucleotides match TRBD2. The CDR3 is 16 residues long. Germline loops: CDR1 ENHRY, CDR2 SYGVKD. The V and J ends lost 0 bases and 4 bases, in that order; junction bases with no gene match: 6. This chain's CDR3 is CAISESGLAGYNEQFF. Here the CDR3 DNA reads TGTGCCATCAGTGAGTCCGGGTTAGCGGGTTACAATGAGCAGTTCTTC.

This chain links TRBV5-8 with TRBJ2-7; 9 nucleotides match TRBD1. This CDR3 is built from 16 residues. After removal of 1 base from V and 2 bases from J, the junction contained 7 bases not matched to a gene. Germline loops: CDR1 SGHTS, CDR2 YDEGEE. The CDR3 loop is CASSLPGTGLTYEQYF. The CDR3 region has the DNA TGTGCCAGCAGCTTGCCCGGGACAGGGCTCACCTACGAGCAGTACTTC.

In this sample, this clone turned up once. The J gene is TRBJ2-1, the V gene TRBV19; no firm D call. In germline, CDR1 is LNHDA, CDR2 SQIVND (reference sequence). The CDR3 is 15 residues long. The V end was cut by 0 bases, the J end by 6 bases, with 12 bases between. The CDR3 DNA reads TGTGCCAGTAGTATAGATCGGAGTCCCTTCAATGAGCAGTTCTTC. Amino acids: CASSIDRSPFNEQFF.

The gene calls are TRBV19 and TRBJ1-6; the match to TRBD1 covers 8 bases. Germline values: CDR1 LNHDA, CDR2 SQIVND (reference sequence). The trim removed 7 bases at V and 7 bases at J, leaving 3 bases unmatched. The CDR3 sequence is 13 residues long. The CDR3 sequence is CASNDRGNSPLHF. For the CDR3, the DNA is TGTGCCAGTAATGACAGGGGAAATTCACCCCTCCACTTT.

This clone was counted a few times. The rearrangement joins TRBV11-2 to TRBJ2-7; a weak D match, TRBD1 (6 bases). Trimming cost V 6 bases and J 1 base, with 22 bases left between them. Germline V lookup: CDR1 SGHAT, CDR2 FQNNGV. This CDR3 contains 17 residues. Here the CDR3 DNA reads TGTGCCAGCAGAGGATGGCTGGGGACAAACTATTCCTACGAGCAGTACTTC. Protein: CASRGWLGTNYSYEQYF.

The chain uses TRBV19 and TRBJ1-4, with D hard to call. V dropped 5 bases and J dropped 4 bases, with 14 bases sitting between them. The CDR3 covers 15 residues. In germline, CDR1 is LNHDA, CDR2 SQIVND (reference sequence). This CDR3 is CASSSYSPLNEKLFF. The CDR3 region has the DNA TGTGCCAGTAGTTCGTACAGCCCCCTTAATGAAAAACTGTTTTTT.

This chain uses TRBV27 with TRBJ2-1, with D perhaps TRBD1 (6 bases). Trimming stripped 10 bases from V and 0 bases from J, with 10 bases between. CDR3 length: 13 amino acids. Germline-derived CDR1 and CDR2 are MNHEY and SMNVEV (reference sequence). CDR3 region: CATTGSSYNEQFF. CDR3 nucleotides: TGTGCCACCACAGGGAGCTCCTACAATGAGCAGTTCTTC.

The CDR3 DNA follows: TGTGCCAGCCTCGTCATCAGTGCCACTGAAGCTTTCTTT. Residues: CASLVISATEAFF. The chain uses TRBV2 and TRBJ1-1, with D unclear. Germline loops: CDR1 SNHLY, CDR2 FYNNEI. V was trimmed by 8 bases and J by 4 bases, leaving 14 bases between them. This CDR3 comprises 13 residues.

The CDR3 loop reads CASSVGQGKPWTGNTIYF. The CDR3, as DNA: TGTGCCAGCAGCGTCGGACAGGGGAAGCCTTGGACTGGAAACACCATATATTTT. The chain carries TRBV9 and TRBJ1-3; TRBD1 matches 9 bases. From germline, CDR1 is SGDLS and CDR2 YYNGEE. The CDR3 consists of 18 residues. Unmatched junction bases numbered 11, after V lost 2 bases and J lost 2 bases.

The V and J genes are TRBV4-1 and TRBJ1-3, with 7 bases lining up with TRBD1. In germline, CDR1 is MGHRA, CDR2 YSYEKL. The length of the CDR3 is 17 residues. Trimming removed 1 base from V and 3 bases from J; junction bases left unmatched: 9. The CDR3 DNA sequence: TGCGCCAGCAGCCAAGCGCTAGGGACAGCCGGTGGAAACACCATATATTTT. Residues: CASSQALGTAGGNTIYF.

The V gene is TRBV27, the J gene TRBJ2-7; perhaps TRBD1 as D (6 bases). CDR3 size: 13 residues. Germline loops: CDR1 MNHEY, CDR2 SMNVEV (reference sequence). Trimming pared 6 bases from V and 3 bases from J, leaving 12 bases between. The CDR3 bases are TGTGCCAGCAGGCCTGGACAGAACTACGAGCAGTACTTC. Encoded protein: CASRPGQNYEQYF.

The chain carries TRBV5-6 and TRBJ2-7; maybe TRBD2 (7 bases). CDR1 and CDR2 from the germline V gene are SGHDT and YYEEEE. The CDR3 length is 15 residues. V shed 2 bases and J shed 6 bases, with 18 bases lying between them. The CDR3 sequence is CASSFYDLRGGEQYF. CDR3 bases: TGTGCCAGCAGCTTCTATGATTTGAGGGGGGGCGAGCAGTACTTC. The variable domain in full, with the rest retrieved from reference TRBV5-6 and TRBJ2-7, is DAGVTQSPTHLIKTRGQQVTLRCSPKSGHDTVSWYQQALGQGPQFIFQYYEEEERQRGNFPDRFSGHQFPNYSSELNVNALLLGDSALYLCASSFYDLRGGEQYFGPGTRLTVT.

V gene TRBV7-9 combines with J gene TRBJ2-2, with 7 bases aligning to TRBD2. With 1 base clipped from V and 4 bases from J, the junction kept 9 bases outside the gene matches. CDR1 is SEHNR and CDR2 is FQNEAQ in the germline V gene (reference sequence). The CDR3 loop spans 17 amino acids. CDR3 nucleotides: TGTGCCAGCAGCTTAGTTGCGGGAGTAGCCGGCACCGGGGAGCTGTTTTTT. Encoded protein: CASSLVAGVAGTGELFF.

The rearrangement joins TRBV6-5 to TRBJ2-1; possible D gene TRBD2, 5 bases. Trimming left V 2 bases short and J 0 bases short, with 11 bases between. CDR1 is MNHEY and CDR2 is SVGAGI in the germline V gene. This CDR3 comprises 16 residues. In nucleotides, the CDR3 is TGTGCCAGCAGTTACGTTATTACTAGCTCCTACAATGAGCAGTTCTTC. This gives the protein CASSYVITSSYNEQFF.

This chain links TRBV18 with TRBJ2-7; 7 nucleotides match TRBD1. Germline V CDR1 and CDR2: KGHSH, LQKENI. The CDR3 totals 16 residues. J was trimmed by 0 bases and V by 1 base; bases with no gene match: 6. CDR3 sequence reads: CASSPLPTGTSYEQYF. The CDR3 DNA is TGTGCCAGCTCACCACTACCGACAGGGACCTCCTACGAGCAGTACTTC.

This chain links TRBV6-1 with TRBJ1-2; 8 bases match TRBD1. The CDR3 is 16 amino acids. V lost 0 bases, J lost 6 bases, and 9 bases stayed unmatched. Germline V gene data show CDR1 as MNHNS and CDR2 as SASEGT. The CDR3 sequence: CASSEARGGQGDGYTF. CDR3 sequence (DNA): TGTGCCAGCAGTGAAGCGAGAGGTGGACAGGGTGATGGCTACACCTTC.

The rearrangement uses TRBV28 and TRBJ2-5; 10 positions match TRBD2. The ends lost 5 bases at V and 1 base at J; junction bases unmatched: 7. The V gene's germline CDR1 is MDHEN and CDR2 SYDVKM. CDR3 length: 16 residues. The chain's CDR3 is CASSASSGSSQETQYF. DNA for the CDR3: TGTGCCAGCAGTGCCTCTAGCGGGAGCAGCCAAGAGACCCAGTACTTC.

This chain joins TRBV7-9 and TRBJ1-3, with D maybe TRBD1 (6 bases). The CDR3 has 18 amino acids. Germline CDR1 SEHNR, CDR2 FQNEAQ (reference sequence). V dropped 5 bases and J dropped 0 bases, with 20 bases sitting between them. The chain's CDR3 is CASSLRTATSSSGNTIYF. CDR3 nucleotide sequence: TGTGCCAGCAGCCTACGGACAGCTACCTCGAGCTCTGGAAACACCATATATTTT.

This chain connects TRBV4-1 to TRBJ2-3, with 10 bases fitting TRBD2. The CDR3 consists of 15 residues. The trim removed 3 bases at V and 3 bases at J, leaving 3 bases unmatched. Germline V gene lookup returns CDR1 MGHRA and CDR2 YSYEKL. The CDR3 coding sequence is TGCGCCAGCAGCCAGCCGACTAGCGGGACAGATACGCAGTATTTT. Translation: CASSQPTSGTDTQYF.

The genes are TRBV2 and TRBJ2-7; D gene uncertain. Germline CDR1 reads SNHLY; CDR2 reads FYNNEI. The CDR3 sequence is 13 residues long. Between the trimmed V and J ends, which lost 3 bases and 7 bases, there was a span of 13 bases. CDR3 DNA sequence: TGTGCCAGCAGTGACCCTGAGATGAGGGAGCAGTACTTC. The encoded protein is CASSDPEMREQYF. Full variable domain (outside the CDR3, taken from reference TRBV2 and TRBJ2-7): EPEVTQTPSHQVTQMGQEVILRCVPISNHLYFYWYRQILGQKVEFLVSFYNNEISEKSEIFDDQFSVERPDGSNFTLKIRSTKLEDSAMYFCASSDPEMREQYFGPGTRLTVT.

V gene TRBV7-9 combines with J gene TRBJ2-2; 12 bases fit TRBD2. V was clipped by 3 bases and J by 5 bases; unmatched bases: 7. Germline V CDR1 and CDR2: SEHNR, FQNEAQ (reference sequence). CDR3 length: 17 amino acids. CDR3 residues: CASSFLIGTSGTGELFF. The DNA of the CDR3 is TGTGCCAGCAGCTTCTTAATTGGGACTAGCGGGACCGGGGAGCTGTTTTTT.

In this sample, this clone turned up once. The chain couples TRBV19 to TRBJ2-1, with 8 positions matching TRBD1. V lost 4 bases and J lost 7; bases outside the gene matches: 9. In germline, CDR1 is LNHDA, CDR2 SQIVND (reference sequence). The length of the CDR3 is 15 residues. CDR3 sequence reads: CASSRTKGQGNEQFF. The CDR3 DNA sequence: TGTGCCAGTAGTAGAACAAAAGGACAGGGAAATGAGCAGTTCTTC.

The CDR3 spells CASSSEPLAGSKSPGFF. The DNA for the CDR3 is TGTGCCAGCAGCTCGGAACCCCTAGCGGGATCAAAATCCCCCGGGTTCTTC. The chain joins TRBV4-2 to TRBJ2-1; 9 bases match TRBD2. In germline, CDR1 is LGHNA, CDR2 YNFKEQ. CDR3 length equals 17 residues. J gave up 15 bases and V 5 bases, and 23 bases lay outside the gene matches.

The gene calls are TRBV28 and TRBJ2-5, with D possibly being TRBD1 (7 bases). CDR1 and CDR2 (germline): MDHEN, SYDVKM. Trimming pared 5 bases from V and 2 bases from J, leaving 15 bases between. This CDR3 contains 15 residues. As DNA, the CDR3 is TGTGCCAGCAGTCGCGGACCAGGGGGGCAAGAGACCCAGTACTTC. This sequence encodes CASSRGPGGQETQYF.

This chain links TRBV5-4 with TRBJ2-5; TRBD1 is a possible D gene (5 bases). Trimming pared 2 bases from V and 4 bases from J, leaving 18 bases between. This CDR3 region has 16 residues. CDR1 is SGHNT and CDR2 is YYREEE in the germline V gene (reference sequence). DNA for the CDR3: TGTGCCAGCAGCTTCGCTCAGGGCCCATATAGAGAGACCCAGTACTTC. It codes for CASSFAQGPYRETQYF.